A single sample gave rise to the 23 T cell receptor beta chains below, sequenced in a study of neurological immune-mediated disorders (dated by TCRdb to between 2018 and 2020). The method behind the library was 5' RACE. Sequencing was performed on an Illumina HiSeq 2500. Using fastp at Q25 and MiXCR, TCRdb reprocessed the public reads and kept productive beta chains. Each CDR3 protein appears once, grouped with its most common genes and DNA. The sample records 54,000 or so distinct CDR3 sequences, about 3.8% of which are singletons. The ten largest clones add up to roughly 7.1% of the sample. Sequenced sample: PBMCs. These receptors all come from a man in his 60s with multiple sclerosis.

This clonotype has at least ten counts. The rearrangement links TRBV10-2 to TRBJ1-1; D is ambiguous. Germline V CDR1 and CDR2: WSHSY, SAAADI. The CDR3 has 12 residues. V was trimmed by 4 bases and J by 1 base, leaving 4 bases between them. CDR3 region: CASSAGNTEAFF. In DNA, the CDR3 is TGCGCCAGCAGTGCAGGGAACACTGAAGCTTTCTTT.

Ten or more counts support this clonotype. No conserved phenylalanine or tryptophan ends this CDR3, so it is likely a read error. This rearrangement joins TRBV5-1 to TRBJ1-2, with D perhaps TRBD1 (6 bases). Trimming shortened V by 0 bases and J by 5 bases, and 11 bases separated the two germline ends. The CDR3 loop spans 14 amino acids. CDR1 is SGHRS, CDR2 YFSETQ, per germline. The CDR3 sequence: CASSLGQVAYGYTN. In DNA form, the CDR3 reads TGCGCCAGCAGCTTGGGACAGGTCGCTTATGGCTACACCAAC.

As concerns this clonotype: At one of its ends the junction is not consistent with the germline gene, which may arise from a read error. The chain employs TRBV3-1 and TRBJ1-6, with no clear D. This CDR3 comprises 14 residues. Germline loops: CDR1 LGHDT, CDR2 YNNKEL (reference sequence). The CDR3 nucleotides read TGTGCCAGCAGCCAAAGGACGGATAATTCACCCCTCAACTTT. Amino acid sequence: CASSQRTDNSPLNF.

The sample holds many counts of this clonotype. This chain links TRBV20-1 with TRBJ1-5; D is ambiguous. The V gene lost 3 bases and the J gene lost 2 bases, with 14 bases spanning the gap. Germline CDR1 is DFQATT and CDR2 is SNEGSKA (reference sequence). The CDR3 runs 15 residues. CDR3 DNA sequence: TGCAGTGCTAGCGCGGGTTCCCTTGGCAATCAGCCCCAGCATTTT. Residues: CSASAGSLGNQPQHF.

This clonotype was recorded many times. The V gene is TRBV20-1, the J gene TRBJ1-3; the D is unclear. The CDR3 length is 14 residues. CDR1 DFQATT and CDR2 SNEGSKA come from the germline V gene (reference sequence). V lost 6 bases and J lost 0, with 12 bases in between. The CDR3 is CSASSSGSGNTIYF. CDR3 in DNA: TGCAGTGCAAGCTCATCAGGCTCTGGAAACACCATATATTTT.

Many counts were recorded for this clonotype. The rearrangement joins TRBV2 to TRBJ1-4; TRBD1 matches at 8 bases. The CDR3 runs 13 residues. V lost 10 bases to trimming and J lost 6 bases; unmatched junction nucleotides: 7. CDR1 SNHLY and CDR2 FYNNEI come from the germline V gene. CDR3 loop: CATDDRGHEKLFF. CDR3 coding DNA: TGTGCCACCGATGACAGGGGTCATGAAAAACTGTTTTTT.

This clonotype was detected many times. This sequence joins TRBV5-1 and TRBJ2-3; the D is unclear. Germline V CDR1 and CDR2: SGHRS, YFSETQ. The CDR3 spans 14 residues. Trimming removed 2 bases from V and 2 bases from J, with 9 bases in between. CDR3 DNA sequence: TGCGCCAGCAGCTTCGATGCGGCCACAGATACGCAGTATTTT. Residues: CASSFDAATDTQYF.

This clonotype was observed at least ten times. This chain links TRBV5-1 with TRBJ2-2; 13 bases map to TRBD2. There are 16 residues in the CDR3. In germline, CDR1 is SGHRS, CDR2 YFSETQ. With 4 bases clipped from V and 5 bases from J, the junction kept 5 bases outside the gene matches. The CDR3 protein is CASSRGLAGTTGELFF. The CDR3 bases are TGCGCCAGCAGCAGGGGACTAGCGGGAACAACCGGGGAGCTGTTTTTT.

This clonotype was counted ten times or more. This chain joins TRBV5-1 and TRBJ2-3; the match to TRBD2 covers 7 bases. Germline lookup yields CDR1 SGHRS and CDR2 YFSETQ. With V trimmed by 3 bases and J by 4 bases, 5 bases remained unmatched. This CDR3 comprises 14 residues. The CDR3 nucleotides read TGCGCCAGCAGCTCACAAGCGGGACCAGATACGCAGTATTTT. Encoded protein: CASSSQAGPDTQYF.

In its sample, this clonotype was seen many times. A read error may be the cause here, since a much bigger clone is one base away. The chain recombines TRBV5-1 with TRBJ1-6; D perhaps matches TRBD1 (5 bases). Germline lookup yields CDR1 SGHRS and CDR2 YFSETQ. This CDR3 contains 15 residues. The CDR3 DNA follows: TGCGCCAGCAGCTTCTCGACAGATTATAATTCACCCCTCAACTTT. Translation gives CASSFSTDYNSPLNF.

This clonotype came up many times. The chain recombines TRBV12-3 or TRBV12-4 with TRBJ2-1; 12 bases map to TRBD2. Trimming took 5 bases from V and 1 from J; bases not matched to a gene: 6. This CDR3 is 17 amino acids long. The CDR3 sequence: CASSRTSGDLSYNEQFF. The CDR3 DNA sequence: TGTGCCAGCAGTAGGACTAGCGGGGACTTATCCTACAATGAGCAGTTCTTC.

This clonotype appeared many times. The V call is TRBV5-1, the J call TRBJ2-3, with a possible D match to TRBD2 (5 bases). The germline V and J ends were trimmed by 6 bases and 0 bases, with 11 bases remaining between them. The germline V gene has CDR1 SGHRS and CDR2 YFSETQ. The CDR3 contains 14 residues. CDR3 bases: TGCGCCAGCAATGAGCGGCATAGCACAGATACGCAGTATTTT. It translates to CASNERHSTDTQYF.

This clonotype was counted many times. CDR3 region: CASSLPSETQYF. CDR3 bases: TGCGCCAGCAGCTTGCCTTCGGAGACCCAGTACTTC. The chain recombines TRBV5-1 with TRBJ2-5; D is ambiguous. Trimming left V 1 base short and J 5 bases short, with 6 bases between. Germline V gives CDR1 SGHRS, CDR2 YFSETQ. This CDR3 spans 12 amino acids.

This clonotype has at least ten counts. The V gene is TRBV20-1, the J gene TRBJ2-3; D unclear. Germline values: CDR1 DFQATT, CDR2 SNEGSKA (reference sequence). This CDR3 is 13 amino acids long. V was trimmed by 5 bases and J by 1 base, leaving 10 bases between them. CDR3 DNA sequence: TGCAGTGCTCACCTTGGAGGCACAGATACGCAGTATTTT. It yields the protein CSAHLGGTDTQYF.

This clonotype showed up many times. In DNA, the CDR3 is TGTGCCAGCTCACCACCGGGGGGCCGAGCGACGGGTCAGCCCCAGCATTTT. Its protein product is CASSPPGGRATGQPQHF. This chain connects TRBV18 to TRBJ1-5, with TRBD1 as a possible D gene (6 bases). From germline, CDR1 is KGHSH and CDR2 LQKENI. This CDR3 has 17 residues. V was trimmed by 0 bases and J by 6 bases, leaving 18 bases between them.

This rearrangement joins TRBV20-1 to TRBJ2-6; D gene ambiguous. Germline assignment: CDR1 DFQATT and CDR2 SNEGSKA (reference sequence). Trimming left V 3 bases short and J 9 bases short, with 12 bases between. This CDR3 comprises 13 residues. CDR3 region: CSARIPPGNVLTF. The CDR3 DNA reads as TGCAGTGCTAGGATACCCCCAGGCAACGTCCTGACTTTC.

This clonotype was seen ten or more times. The genes are TRBV20-1 and TRBJ1-1; no clear D. Per germline, CDR1 DFQATT and CDR2 SNEGSKA (reference sequence). V was shortened by 3 bases and J by 3 bases, with 14 bases between the two germline ends. This CDR3 is 14 amino acids long. The CDR3 DNA sequence: TGCAGTGCTAGCAGTTCAGGATTAGACACTGAAGCTTTCTTT. It yields the protein CSASSSGLDTEAFF.

Notes on this clonotype: One end of the junction does not line up with germline, which may come from a read error. The chain uses TRBV28 and TRBJ1-5; 7 bases map to TRBD1. Per germline, CDR1 MDHEN and CDR2 SYDVKM. This CDR3 spans 17 amino acids. CDR3 sequence: CASSFLGGGTAYKTQNF. CDR3 DNA sequence: TGTGCCAGCAGTTTTCTAGGTGGGGGGACAGCCTATAAGACCCAGAATTTT.

This clonotype has a count of ten or more. This chain links TRBV20-1 with TRBJ2-1; unclear D gene. The V gene lost 1 base and the J gene lost 0 bases, with 13 bases spanning the gap. The V gene's germline CDR1 is DFQATT and CDR2 SNEGSKA (reference sequence). This CDR3 spans 16 amino acids. Written as DNA, the CDR3 is TGCAGTGCTAGAGTCCCGACGGGCTCCTCCTACAATGAGCAGTTCTTC. This encodes CSARVPTGSSYNEQFF.

There are many counts of this clonotype. V gene TRBV7-2 combines with J gene TRBJ2-3, with a tentative D call TRBD1 (5 bases). The CDR3 is made up of 15 amino acids. Germline CDR1 is SGHTA and CDR2 is FQGNSA. Trimming cost V 4 bases and J 0 bases, with 11 bases left between them. For the CDR3, the DNA is TGTGCCAGCAGCTCTAGGGGATCTAGCACAGATACGCAGTATTTT. Translated: CASSSRGSSTDTQYF.

Ten or more counts support this clonotype. The rearrangement joins TRBV28 to TRBJ1-2; 9 nucleotides line up with TRBD1. This CDR3 comprises 14 residues. Germline V gene sequence: CDR1 MDHEN, CDR2 SYDVKM. Trimming removed 4 bases from V and 7 bases from J; junction bases left unmatched: 7. CDR3 loop: CASSSTGTGRGYTF. In DNA form, the CDR3 reads TGTGCCAGCAGTTCTACCGGGACAGGGCGTGGCTACACCTTC.

This clonotype came up many times. This chain links TRBV7-2 with TRBJ2-1; TRBD2 agrees at 11 bases. The CDR3 sequence is 19 residues long. With 4 bases clipped from V and 8 bases from J, the junction kept 19 bases outside the gene matches. In germline, CDR1 is SGHTA, CDR2 FQGNSA. CDR3: CASSYQPPWLAGGLDEQFF. CDR3 nucleotides: TGTGCCAGCAGCTATCAACCCCCGTGGCTAGCGGGAGGTCTCGATGAGCAGTTCTTC.

This clonotype was observed at least ten times. A read error may produce the germline difference seen at one junction end. The chain is built from TRBV24-1 and TRBJ1-5; D not certain. The germline gives CDR1 KGHDR, CDR2 SFDVKD. This CDR3 comprises 16 residues. CDR3 bases: TGTGCCACGAGTGAATCCGGGATCTATAGCAATCAGCCCCAGCATTTT. It is translated as CATSESGIYSNQPQHF.